This TCR beta chain was profiled in a study of graft-versus-host responses after intestinal transplantation. General study findings and limits: Maximum circulating GvH clone levels tracked with early post-transplant HvG decreases.

Per germline, CDR1 MGHRA and CDR2 YSYEKL. The CDR3 is made up of 17 amino acids. Trimming left V 3 bases short and J 0 bases short, with 16 bases between. Assay: immunoSEQ multiplex PCR; the TCRdb copy retains only in-frame clones and omits some. This table holds about 45,000 clones, 75% to 95% found once. Turning to this clone: As yet, its antigen is unknown.

The material was PBMCs, obtained 524 days after transplant. This chain links TRBV4-1 with TRBJ2-3; D gene unclear. This TCR was sampled from a human patient who received an intestinal transplant, so some T cells may come from the graft donor. The CDR3 bases are TGCGCCAGCAGCCAGAGAAGTCCCCTTACTAGCACAGATACGCAGTATTTT. Protein sequence: CASSQRSPLTSTDTQYF.